The next 23 T cell receptor beta chains were all read from a single sample in a study of T cells after yellow fever vaccination. TCRdb ran MiXCR on the 5' RACE reads and lists one entry per CDR3 protein. This sample has approximately 90,000 distinct CDR3 sequences, with under 7% found just once. The sequencing here drew on CD8+ T cells sorted from PBMCs, taken 10 days after the yellow fever booster vaccination. The receptor source for this set is a man aged 18 to 29 who received the YFV17D yellow fever vaccine.

This clonotype came up a few times. The rearrangement links TRBV14 to TRBJ2-1; D might be TRBD2 (7 bases). Germline V gene lookup returns CDR1 SGHDN and CDR2 FVKESK. The CDR3 totals 15 residues. Trimming pared 1 base from V and 4 bases from J, leaving 11 bases between. This CDR3 reads CASSQGGGWYNEQFF. CDR3 coding DNA: TGTGCCAGCAGCCAAGGGGGGGGCTGGTACAATGAGCAGTTCTTC.

The rearrangement links TRBV28 to TRBJ2-3; the D gene is possibly TRBD2 (6 bases). V dropped 5 bases and J dropped 0 bases, with 12 bases sitting between them. The germline V gene has CDR1 MDHEN and CDR2 SYDVKM. The CDR3 length is 15 residues. CDR3 coding DNA: TGTGCCAGCAGTCCCGGGGAGGCTAGCACAGATACGCAGTATTTT. It specifies CASSPGEASTDTQYF.

The chain combines TRBV7-9 with TRBJ2-1; 13 bases align to TRBD2. CDR1 is SEHNR and CDR2 is FQNEAQ in the germline V gene (reference sequence). The CDR3 runs 14 residues. V lost 6 bases, J lost 6 bases, and 2 bases stayed unmatched. DNA for the CDR3: TGTGCCAGCAGGGGGACTAGCGGGGCCAATGAGCAGTTCTTC. Translated, it gives CASRGTSGANEQFF.

The CDR3, as DNA: TGCGCCAGCAGCGGCTGGGGGAGCACAGATACGCAGTATTTT. Its translation is CASSGWGSTDTQYF. The chain carries TRBV5-1 and TRBJ2-3; D may correspond to TRBD1 or TRBD2 (5 bases each). Germline-derived CDR1 and CDR2 are SGHRS and YFSETQ. This CDR3 contains 14 residues. V shed 4 bases and J shed 0 bases, with 9 bases lying between them.

The CDR3 sequence: CATSREKRRSRADTQYF. CDR3 nucleotides: TGTGCCACCAGCAGAGAAAAACGACGGAGCCGGGCAGATACGCAGTATTTT. This sequence joins TRBV15 and TRBJ2-3; no firm D call. The CDR3 runs 17 residues. Trimming shortened V by 0 bases and J by 4 bases, and 17 bases separated the two germline ends. The germline V gene has CDR1 LNHNV and CDR2 YYDKDF (reference sequence).

CDR3 amino acids: CASSGDYGYTF. CDR3 sequence (DNA): TGTGCCAGCAGTGGGGACTATGGCTACACCTTC. The chain carries TRBV7-2 and TRBJ1-2; D gene ambiguous. The CDR3 extends over 11 amino acids. Germline CDR1 SGHTA, CDR2 FQGNSA. V lost 6 bases, J lost 3 bases, and 5 bases lay in between.

The table lists this clonotype with a few counts. This rearrangement joins TRBV21-1 to TRBJ2-1. TRBV21-1 is a known pseudogene. CDR3 size: 12 residues. The CDR3 nucleotides read TGTGCCAGCAGCAACCCCGTTACCTCGCAGTTCTTC. The encoded protein is CASSNPVTSQFF.

This clonotype was found a few times. J is TRBJ2-7 and V is TRBV9, with 8 bases identical to TRBD1. CDR3 length: 13 amino acids. Germline-derived CDR1 and CDR2 are SGDLS and YYNGEE. V dropped 4 bases and J dropped 5; count of bases not matched to a gene: 5. The CDR3 loop is CASSPNRGNEQYF. CDR3 in DNA: TGTGCCAGCAGCCCTAACAGGGGGAACGAGCAGTACTTC.

This chain's CDR3 is CASSPSRGDTEAFF. As DNA, the CDR3 is TGCGCCAGCAGCCCATCCCGGGGGGACACTGAAGCTTTCTTT. The V call is TRBV4-1, the J call TRBJ1-1; tentative D call: TRBD1 (5 bases). Between the trimmed V and J ends, which lost 4 bases and 3 bases, there was a span of 12 bases. CDR1 and CDR2 from the germline V gene are MGHRA and YSYEKL. This CDR3 contains 14 residues.

This clonotype showed up just a few times. The chain recombines TRBV19 with TRBJ1-5; possible D gene TRBD1, 5 bases. CDR1 is LNHDA and CDR2 is SQIVND in the germline V gene (reference sequence). The CDR3 extends over 16 amino acids. Deletions cut 3 bases from V and 0 bases from J, with 12 bases between. As DNA, the CDR3 is TGTGCCAGTAGTATTTACGGGGGGACTAGCAATCAGCCCCAGCATTTT. It yields the protein CASSIYGGTSNQPQHF.

The chain recombines TRBV19 with TRBJ2-1; 7 positions agree with TRBD1. Germline values: CDR1 LNHDA, CDR2 SQIVND (reference sequence). V was clipped by 8 bases and J by 2 bases; unmatched bases: 9. This CDR3 spans 15 amino acids. CDR3 bases: TGTGCCAGTGGCAACGCCGGGACAGCCTACAATGAGCAGTTCTTC. Protein sequence: CASGNAGTAYNEQFF.

There are many counts of this clonotype. V gene TRBV27 combines with J gene TRBJ1-1; possibly TRBD1 for D (5 bases). The CDR3 is 13 amino acids. Germline loops: CDR1 MNHEY, CDR2 SMNVEV (reference sequence). V was cut by 3 bases and J by 12 bases, with 17 bases left in between. The CDR3 protein is CASSFIKGQWPFF. In DNA, the CDR3 is TGTGCCAGCAGTTTTATTAAGGGGCAGTGGCCTTTCTTT.

The rearrangement links TRBV6-5 to TRBJ2-1, with D perhaps assigned TRBD1 or TRBD2 (5 bases each). V lost 2 bases and J lost 2, with 16 bases in between. Germline CDR1 and CDR2: MNHEY and SVGAGI. The CDR3 sequence is 17 residues long. CDR3 nucleotides: TGTGCCAGCAGTTACAGCTTAGGGGAGATCACCTACAATGAGCAGTTCTTC. This gives the protein CASSYSLGEITYNEQFF.

The chain has TRBV10-3 and TRBJ2-1, with 7 bases that match TRBD1. CDR1 is ENHRY, CDR2 SYGVKD, per germline. The CDR3 is 16 amino acids. Unmatched junction bases numbered 5, after V lost 0 bases and J lost 3 bases. This CDR3 is CAISESSQGVYNEQFF. In DNA form, the CDR3 reads TGTGCCATCAGTGAGTCTAGCCAGGGGGTCTACAATGAGCAGTTCTTC.

J is TRBJ2-2 and V is TRBV20-1; TRBD2 might be the D (5 bases). The CDR3 contains 14 residues. Trimming took 3 bases from V and 3 from J, leaving 11 bases between them. Germline assignment: CDR1 DFQATT and CDR2 SNEGSKA (reference sequence). The CDR3: CSASGWGDTGELFF. CDR3 sequence (DNA): TGCAGTGCTAGTGGATGGGGAGACACCGGGGAGCTGTTTTTT.

The V call is TRBV12-3 or TRBV12-4, the J call TRBJ2-3; 7 bases line up with TRBD2. Trimming took 10 bases from V and 6 from J; bases not matched to a gene: 7. The CDR3 runs 12 residues. In nucleotides, the CDR3 is TGTGCCACCAGGACTAGGTGGGATACGCAGTATTTT. Protein: CATRTRWDTQYF.

This clonotype showed up just a few times. The chain carries TRBV28 and TRBJ1-5, with D possibly TRBD1 on 6 matching bases. Germline V gives CDR1 MDHEN, CDR2 SYDVKM. Trimming pared 2 bases from V and 7 bases from J, leaving 12 bases between. CDR3 length: 14 residues. CDR3 region: CASSLRGRRQPQHF. The CDR3 DNA sequence: TGTGCCAGCAGTTTACGGGGGCGGCGACAGCCCCAGCATTTT.

The chain is built from TRBV20-1 and TRBJ2-3; TRBD2 aligns across 12 bases. The CDR3 length is 19 residues. V lost 1 base to trimming and J lost 5 bases; unmatched junction nucleotides: 16. Germline lookup yields CDR1 DFQATT and CDR2 SNEGSKA (reference sequence). In nucleotides, the CDR3 is TGCAGTGCTAGAGCGCCGGGAACTAGCGGGGGGCCCCTCCTAGATACGCAGTATTTT. It yields the protein CSARAPGTSGGPLLDTQYF.

J is TRBJ1-1 and V is TRBV6-4; maybe TRBD1 (5 bases). CDR3 length: 14 amino acids. Trimming took off 3 bases at V and 9 bases at J, with 17 bases between the two ends. CDR1 MRHNA and CDR2 SNTAGT come from the germline V gene. Written as DNA, the CDR3 is TGTGCCAGCAGTGATTCTGTAGGGACGGGACAAGCTTTCTTT. Translation gives CASSDSVGTGQAFF.

This clonotype was found a few times. The chain has TRBV7-9 and TRBJ1-1; TRBD1 agrees at 9 bases. V trimming: 1 base; J trimming: 8 bases; junction bases outside the gene matches: 5. CDR1 is SEHNR, CDR2 FQNEAQ, per germline (reference sequence). The CDR3 contains 14 residues. CDR3 in amino acids: CASSLVGTGNEAFF. The CDR3 region has the DNA TGTGCCAGCAGCTTAGTTGGGACAGGGAACGAAGCTTTCTTT.

The chain employs TRBV5-1 and TRBJ2-1, with a possible D match to TRBD2 (7 bases). The CDR3 is made up of 17 amino acids. CDR1 is SGHRS, CDR2 YFSETQ, per germline. V lost 4 bases and J lost 2, with 19 bases in between. The CDR3 nucleotides read TGCGCCAGCAGCCGGTGGGGGGGGGGCCCCACCTACAATGAGCAGTTCTTC. Translating gives CASSRWGGGPTYNEQFF.

This clonotype was detected a few times. The chain joins TRBV20-1 to TRBJ2-1, with D unresolved. Germline V gives CDR1 DFQATT, CDR2 SNEGSKA (reference sequence). Trimming took off 1 base at V and 0 bases at J, with 13 bases between the two ends. This CDR3 is 16 amino acids long. The CDR3 region is CSARVPGRLSYNEQFF. Here the CDR3 DNA reads TGCAGTGCTAGAGTACCCGGTAGACTCTCCTACAATGAGCAGTTCTTC.

This clonotype has at least ten counts. The CDR3 bases are TGTGCCAGCGGCGGCGGGGTTCGGAGGTCTGGGGCCAACGTCCTGACTTTC. As protein: CASGGGVRRSGANVLTF. The chain is built from TRBV12-3 or TRBV12-4 and TRBJ2-6, with a possible D match to TRBD2 (6 bases). V gave up 8 bases and J gave up 1 base, with 18 bases separating them. CDR3 length equals 17 residues.